The clone carrying this T cell receptor beta chain was recorded a few times. No antigen is known for it. These data originate in a study of T cells in Graves' hyperthyroidism and ophthalmopathy. General study findings and limits: Separating ophthalmopathy from stable hyperthyroidism was achieved by a 13 V-J model. Blood also held most thyroid clonotypes expanded beyond 0.001.

RNA transcripts served as the template for amplifying TCR beta CDR3 regions. The TCR CDR3 first-round RT-PCR relied on the HTBI primer set. TCRdb fed the multiplex PCR reads into MiXCR, producing one record per CDR3 protein. Altogether roughly 400,000 distinct CDR3 sequences are present, roughly 13% being singletons, with the ten largest covering under 30%. Trimming pared 8 bases from V and 3 bases from J, leaving 11 bases between. Germline loops: CDR1 MNHEY, CDR2 SVGEGT. The CDR3 spans 12 residues. Orbital computed tomography, thyroid ultrasound, serum thyroxine and TRAb, and clinical symptoms together informed the diagnoses. PBMCs were derived from around 10 ml fresh peripheral blood.

The chain uses TRBV6-2 or TRBV6-3 and TRBJ2-7; D is unresolved. Material: blood. The clonotype comes from a man aged 50-59 years with Graves' ophthalmopathy. CDR3 sequence reads: CASGMVGYEQYF. CDR3 bases: TGTGCCAGCGGAATGGTCGGCTACGAGCAGTACTTC.